A selection of T cell receptor beta chains follows, all from one sample in a study of technical replicates of blood from a few donors. TCRdb's copy holds only in-frame clones and misses some; the assay was immunoSEQ multiplex PCR. The table lists fewer than 95,000 clones, around 94% of them singletons. The sequencing sample was made of T cells isolated from PBMCs. Receptor source: a human donor in good health. Each CDR3 is given with its conserved first and last residue. D genes are given only for firm matches. Clone size is stated in some rows and not others, as once, few, many or a class when expanded.

clone_size d_call cdr3_length j_call v_call cdr3_nt cdr3_aa
- - 14 TRBJ2-3 TRBV4-1 TGCGCCAGCAGCCCCGGCGGGGATGCAGATACGCAGTATTTT CASSPGGDADTQYF
- TRBD1 17 TRBJ1-6 TRBV10-2 TGCGCCAGCAGTGAGTTGGACAGGGTGTCCTATAATTCACCCCTCCACTTT CASSELDRVSYNSPLHF
- - 17 TRBJ1-4 TRBV4-1 TGCGCCAGCAGCCAAGAACGGCGGGGTGCAACTAATGAAAAACTGTTTTTT CASSQERRGATNEKLFF
- TRBD2 15 TRBJ2-1 TRBV10-1 TGCGCCAGCAGTGAGAGCGGGAGGCGGTACAATGAGCAGTTCTTC CASSESGRRYNEQFF
- - 17 TRBJ1-2 TRBV5-6 TGTGCCAGCAGCTTGGCCAAGGGGAGGGCGTTCCTCTATGGCTACACCTTC CASSLAKGRAFLYGYTF
- - 15 TRBJ2-7 TRBV11-3 TGTGCCAGCAGTACTACCGACTACCTCTCCTACGAGCAGTACTTC CASSTTDYLSYEQYF
- TRBD1 15 TRBJ2-7 TRBV30 TGTGCCTGGAGTCTTGGGCAGGGGGCTTTCTACGAGCAGTACTTC CAWSLGQGAFYEQYF
- - 15 TRBJ1-1 TRBV7-9 TGTGCCAGCAGCCCCCCAGGATCGGTGAACACTGAAGCTTTCTTT CASSPPGSVNTEAFF
- - 14 TRBJ2-7 TRBV5-1 TGCGCCAGCAGCTCCGGGGAGGGGGGCTACGAGCAGTACTTC CASSSGEGGYEQYF
- - 14 TRBJ2-7 TRBV18 TGTGCCAGCTCACGCCCCGGCGGCTCCTACGAGCAGTACTTC CASSRPGGSYEQYF
- - 14 TRBJ2-1 TRBV6-1 TGTGCCAGCAGTGAAACGGGGGGCATGAATGAGCAGTTCTTC CASSETGGMNEQFF
- TRBD1 15 TRBJ2-3 TRBV10-1 TGCGCCAGCAGTGAAGGGACAGTAGGCGAAGATACGCAGTATTTT CASSEGTVGEDTQYF
- - 14 TRBJ1-4 TRBV6-1 TGTGCCAGCAGTGAGGGCAGGGTAGGAGAAAAACTGTTTTTT CASSEGRVGEKLFF
- TRBD1 15 TRBJ2-7 TRBV9 TGTGCCAGCAGCCTCGGACAGGCCGACCTTACAGGGCAGTACTTC CASSLGQADLTGQYF
- TRBD1 14 TRBJ1-2 TRBV10-2 TGCGCCAGCATTCCGACAGGGGACAGGCATGGCTACACCTTC CASIPTGDRHGYTF
- - 12 TRBJ2-1 TRBV25-1 TGTGCCAGCAGTGAACAGGGTGTTGAGCAGTTCTTC CASSEQGVEQFF
- TRBD1 14 TRBJ2-1 TRBV7-3 TGTGCCAGCAGCTTAAGGGACAGGGTAAATGAGCAGTTCTTC CASSLRDRVNEQFF
- TRBD2 16 TRBJ2-5 TRBV18 TGTGCCAGCTCAACATTAGCGGGGGGCCTAAGAGAGACCCAGTACTTC CASSTLAGGLRETQYF
- TRBD2 17 TRBJ2-7 TRBV19 TGTGCCAGTAGTATTGTCGGACTAGGAACGGGCTCCTACGAGCAGTACTTC CASSIVGLGTGSYEQYF
- - 14 TRBJ2-1 TRBV7-9 TGTGCCAGCAGGCCGGGGGGCCCGAACAATGAGCAGTTCTTC CASRPGGPNNEQFF
- TRBD2 15 TRBJ2-2 TRBV6-1 TGTGCCAGCAGTGAACAGCGGGGAAACACCGGGGAGCTGTTTTTT CASSEQRGNTGELFF
- - 15 TRBJ1-1 TRBV10-3 TGTGCCATCAACCGCGGGAATTCAATGAACACTGAAGCTTTCTTT CAINRGNSMNTEAFF
once - 14 TRBJ2-5 TRBV28 TGTGCCAGCAGTTTTTCACAGCCTAAAGAGACCCAGTACTTC CASSFSQPKETQYF
- - 13 TRBJ2-2 TRBV18 TGTGCCAGCTCACCTCTAGCCCCCGGGGAGCTGTTTTTT CASSPLAPGELFF
once - 15 TRBJ1-2 TRBV5-5 TGTGCCAGCAGCTTGGCCACAGGCGGCGTAGGGGGCTACACCTTC CASSLATGGVGGYTF
- TRBD1 12 TRBJ1-2 TRBV19 TGTGCCGGGGGGACAGGCGTATATGGCTACACCTTC CAGGTGVYGYTF
- - 14 TRBJ2-7 TRBV5-4 TGTGCCAGCAGCCCAACGTACAGGACCCACGAGCAGTACTTC CASSPTYRTHEQYF
once - 15 TRBJ1-6 TRBV11-3 TGTGCCAGCAGCTTAGGAGCCCTGAGTTATTCACCCCTCCACTTT CASSLGALSYSPLHF
- TRBD1 14 TRBJ2-7 TRBV27 TGTGCCAGCAGTTTGCGGGACAGGGCTTACGAGCAGTACTTC CASSLRDRAYEQYF
- TRBD1 16 TRBJ2-7 TRBV11-1 TGTGCCAGCAGCCCATGGGGGACAGGGGGCTCCTACGAGCAGTACTTC CASSPWGTGGSYEQYF
- TRBD1 14 TRBJ1-2 TRBV28 TGTGCCAGCAGTTTCCAGGACAGGGTGGGCGGCTACACCTTC CASSFQDRVGGYTF
- - 13 TRBJ1-2 TRBV5-4 TGTGCCAGCAGCTTCTGGACAGATTATGGCTACACCTTC CASSFWTDYGYTF
- - 11 TRBJ1-2 TRBV29-1 TGCAGCGTTGATGCGGGGTCTGGCTACACCTTC CSVDAGSGYTF
once TRBD1 15 TRBJ1-2 TRBV4-1 TGCGCCAGCAGCCAGCCCCGGGACAGGCTTTACGGCTACACCTTC CASSQPRDRLYGYTF
- - 15 TRBJ2-7 TRBV14 TGTGCCAGCAGCCAATCCGGGAACTTCCGTTACGAGCAGTACTTC CASSQSGNFRYEQYF
- - 12 TRBJ1-1 TRBV12-5 TGTGCTAGTGCCTTGGAGTTAAGTGAAGCTTTCTTT CASALELSEAFF
once - 12 TRBJ1-2 TRBV6-1 TGTGCCAGCAGTGGGGAGAACTATGGCTACACCTTC CASSGENYGYTF
- - 15 TRBJ1-1 TRBV11-2 TGTGCCAGCAGCCCCCGATCGACAGAGAACACTGAAGCTTTCTTT CASSPRSTENTEAFF
- TRBD1 17 TRBJ2-3 TRBV7-2 TGTGCCAGCAGCCCTAGATGGGGACAGGATCGCACAGATACGCAGTATTTT CASSPRWGQDRTDTQYF
- - 13 TRBJ2-5 TRBV19 TGTGCCAGCAGTATTCAGGGTAGCGAGACCCAGTACTTC CASSIQGSETQYF
once - 16 TRBJ2-2 TRBV7-9 TGTGCCAGCAGCCCCTGGGCTTTACGAGACACCGGGGAGCTGTTTTTT CASSPWALRDTGELFF
- TRBD1 18 TRBJ2-2 TRBV7-8 TGTGCCAGCAGCGCGGACAGGGGCGCAGTTGAATTCAGGGGGGAGCTGTTTTTT CASSADRGAVEFRGELFF
- - 14 TRBJ1-6 TRBV27 TGTGCCAGCAGCACGAGCTCCTATAATTCACCCCTCCACTTT CASSTSSYNSPLHF
- TRBD2 14 TRBJ2-1 TRBV28 TGTGCCAGCAGTTTACTGGCGGGAGATCGTGAGCAGTTCTTC CASSLLAGDREQFF
once TRBD1 14 TRBJ1-2 TRBV29-1 TGCAGCGCTCTCCGCGGGACAGGCGCCTATGGCTACACCTTC CSALRGTGAYGYTF
- TRBD2 17 TRBJ2-1 TRBV7-3 TGTGCCAGCAGCTTTGGGACTAGCGGGGGGTCCACCAATGAGCAGTTCTTC CASSFGTSGGSTNEQFF
- - 12 TRBJ1-2 TRBV6-1 TGTGCCAGCATCCCGATCGGCTATGGCTACACCTTC CASIPIGYGYTF
- - 14 TRBJ2-5 TRBV19 TGTGCCAGTAGTCTACGGACTGGACCTGAGACCCAGTACTTC CASSLRTGPETQYF
- TRBD2 15 TRBJ2-2 TRBV5-1 TGCGCCAGCAGCCTGACGAGCGGGAAAGTCGGGGAGCTGTTTTTT CASSLTSGKVGELFF
once - 15 TRBJ1-2 TRBV6-1 TGTGCCAGCAGTGCCAGGACTGAATCTAACTATGGCTACACCTTC CASSARTESNYGYTF
- TRBD1 15 TRBJ2-1 TRBV18 TGTGCCAGCTCACTCGAGGGACAGGGGGCGGGTGAGCAGTTCTTC CASSLEGQGAGEQFF
once TRBD1 17 TRBJ2-3 TRBV6-1 TGTGCCAGCAGTGAAACGACAGGGGGCGCCGGCACAGATACGCAGTATTTT CASSETTGGAGTDTQYF
- TRBD2 16 TRBJ2-7 TRBV4-1 TGCGCCAGCAGCCCCCTAGGGTGGGGGGGAAGCTACGAGCAGTACTTC CASSPLGWGGSYEQYF
- - 17 TRBJ2-7 TRBV4-2 TGTGCCAGCAGCATTACCCGCGCGGCAGGGCGTCACTACGAGCAGTACTTC CASSITRAAGRHYEQYF
- - 12 TRBJ1-5 TRBV7-9 TGTGCCAGCAGCTTAGGAGGTCAGCCCCAGCATTTT CASSLGGQPQHF
- TRBD2 16 TRBJ2-2 TRBV5-1 TGCGCCAGCAGCACCGAGCGGGGGGGCGGTACCGGGGAGCTGTTTTTT CASSTERGGGTGELFF
- TRBD2 15 TRBJ2-1 TRBV6-5 TGTGCCAGCAGTTACGGCGCGGGAGCCAGGAATGAGCAGTTCTTC CASSYGAGARNEQFF
- - 14 TRBJ1-2 TRBV19 TGTGCCAGTAGTCTTCGCGGAGACAGCTTGGGCTACACCTTC CASSLRGDSLGYTF